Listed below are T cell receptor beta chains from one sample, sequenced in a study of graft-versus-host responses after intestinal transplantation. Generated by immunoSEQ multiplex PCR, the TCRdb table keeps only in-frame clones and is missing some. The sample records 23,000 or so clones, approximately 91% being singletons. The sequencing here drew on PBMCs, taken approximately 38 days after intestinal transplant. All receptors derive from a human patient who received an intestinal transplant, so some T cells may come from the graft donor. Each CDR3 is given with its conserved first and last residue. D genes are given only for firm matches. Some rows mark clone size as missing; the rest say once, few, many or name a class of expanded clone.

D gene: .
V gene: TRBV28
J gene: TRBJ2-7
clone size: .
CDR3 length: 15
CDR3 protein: CASGNSGTSSYEQYF
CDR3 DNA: TGTGCCAGCGGGAACTCCGGGACAAGCTCCTACGAGCAGTACTTC

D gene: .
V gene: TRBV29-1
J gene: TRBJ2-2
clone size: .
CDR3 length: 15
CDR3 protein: CSVIGGTDNTGELFF
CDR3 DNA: TGCAGCGTTATAGGGGGGACAGATAACACCGGGGAGCTGTTTTTT

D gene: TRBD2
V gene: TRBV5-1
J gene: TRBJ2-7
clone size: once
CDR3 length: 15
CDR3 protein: CASSRGLVHIYEQYF
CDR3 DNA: TGCGCCAGCAGCCGGGGACTAGTCCATATCTACGAGCAGTACTTC

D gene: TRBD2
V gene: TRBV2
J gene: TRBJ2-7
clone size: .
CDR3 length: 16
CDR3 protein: CASSPRGTSRRVGQYF
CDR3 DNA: TGTGCCAGCAGCCCTAGGGGGACTAGCCGGCGAGTGGGGCAGTACTTC

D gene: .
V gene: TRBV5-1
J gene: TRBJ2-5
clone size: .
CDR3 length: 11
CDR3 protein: CASSLTETQYF
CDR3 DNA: TGCGCCAGCAGCTTGACCGAGACCCAGTACTTC

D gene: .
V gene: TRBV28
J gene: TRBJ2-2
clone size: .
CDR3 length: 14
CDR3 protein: CASSYKVPAGELFF
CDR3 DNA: TGTGCCAGCAGTTACAAGGTCCCAGCTGGGGAGCTGTTTTTT

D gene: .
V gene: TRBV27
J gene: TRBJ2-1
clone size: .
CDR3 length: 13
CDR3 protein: CASYTTQGPEQFF
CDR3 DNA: TGTGCCAGCTATACCACCCAGGGCCCTGAGCAGTTCTTC

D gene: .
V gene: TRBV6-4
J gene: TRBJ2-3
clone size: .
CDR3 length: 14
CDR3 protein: CASSDSGEADTQYF
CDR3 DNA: TGTGCCAGCAGTGACTCAGGGGAGGCAGATACGCAGTATTTT

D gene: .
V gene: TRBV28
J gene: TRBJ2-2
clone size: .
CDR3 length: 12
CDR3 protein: CATTVPTGELFF
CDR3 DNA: TGTGCCACAACGGTTCCAACCGGGGAGCTGTTTTTT

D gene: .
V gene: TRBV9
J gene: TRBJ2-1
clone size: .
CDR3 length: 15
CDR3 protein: CASSVGGTDLGEQFF
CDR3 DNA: TGTGCCAGCAGCGTAGGCGGGACGGATTTAGGTGAGCAGTTCTTC

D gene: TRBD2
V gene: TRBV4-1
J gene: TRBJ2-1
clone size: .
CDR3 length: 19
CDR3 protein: CASSQAVRAGLKLYNEQFF
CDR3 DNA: TGCGCCAGCAGCCAAGCGGTTAGAGCGGGACTTAAACTTTACAATGAGCAGTTCTTC

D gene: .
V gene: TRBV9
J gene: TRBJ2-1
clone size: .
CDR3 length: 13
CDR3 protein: CASSPKGSNEQFF
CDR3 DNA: TGTGCCAGCAGCCCCAAGGGTAGCAATGAGCAGTTCTTC

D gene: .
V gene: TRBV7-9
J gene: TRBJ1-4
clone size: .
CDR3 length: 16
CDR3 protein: CASSFSRQGTNEKLFF
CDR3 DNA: TGTGCCAGCAGCTTCTCCCGCCAGGGAACTAATGAAAAACTGTTTTTT

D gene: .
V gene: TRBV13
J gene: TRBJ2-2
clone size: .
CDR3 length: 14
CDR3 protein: CASSGSGNTGELFF
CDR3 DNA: TGTGCCAGCAGCGGGTCAGGGAACACCGGGGAGCTGTTTTTT

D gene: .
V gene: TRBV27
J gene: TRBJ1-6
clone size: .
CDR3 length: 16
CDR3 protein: CASSWTPPRIDSPLHF
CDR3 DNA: TGTGCCAGCAGTTGGACACCCCCGAGGATCGATTCACCCCTCCACTTT

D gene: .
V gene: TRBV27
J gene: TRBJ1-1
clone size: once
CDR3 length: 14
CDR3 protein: CASRLTGYVTEAFF
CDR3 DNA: TGTGCCAGCAGACTCACAGGGTATGTCACTGAAGCTTTCTTT

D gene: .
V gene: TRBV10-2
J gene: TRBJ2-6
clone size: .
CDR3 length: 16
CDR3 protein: CASSNGRTSRANVLTF
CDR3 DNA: TGCGCCAGCAGTAACGGACGCACTAGTCGGGCCAACGTCCTGACTTTC

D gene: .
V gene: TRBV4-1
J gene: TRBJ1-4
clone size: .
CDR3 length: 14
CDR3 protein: CASSQVQGREKLFF
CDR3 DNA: TGCGCCAGCAGCCAAGTCCAAGGCAGGGAAAAACTGTTTTTT

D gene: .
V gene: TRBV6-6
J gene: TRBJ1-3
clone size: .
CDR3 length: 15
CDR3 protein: CASSQRTLSGNTIYF
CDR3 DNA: TGTGCCAGCAGCCAAAGGACCCTCTCTGGAAACACCATATATTTT

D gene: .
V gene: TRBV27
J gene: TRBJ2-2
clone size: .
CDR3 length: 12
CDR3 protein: CASSWGVGELFF
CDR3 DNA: TGTGCCAGCAGTTGGGGGGTCGGGGAGCTGTTTTTT

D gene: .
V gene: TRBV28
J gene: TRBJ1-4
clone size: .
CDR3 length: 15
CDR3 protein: CASSLWQGTNEKLFF
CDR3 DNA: TGTGCCAGCAGTTTATGGCAGGGAACTAATGAAAAACTGTTTTTT

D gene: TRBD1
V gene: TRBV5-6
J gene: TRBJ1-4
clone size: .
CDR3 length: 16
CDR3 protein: CASSDTAGTVLQKLFF
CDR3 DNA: TGTGCCAGCAGCGATACCGCCGGGACAGTCCTTCAAAAACTGTTTTTT

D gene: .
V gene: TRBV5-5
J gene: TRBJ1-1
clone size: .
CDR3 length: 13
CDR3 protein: CASTRGPDTEAFF
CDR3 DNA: TGTGCCAGCACCCGAGGACCGGACACTGAAGCTTTCTTT

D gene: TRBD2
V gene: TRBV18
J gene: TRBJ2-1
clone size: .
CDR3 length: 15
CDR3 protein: CASSPRGLADNEQFF
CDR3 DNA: TGTGCCAGCTCACCAAGGGGACTAGCGGACAATGAGCAGTTCTTC

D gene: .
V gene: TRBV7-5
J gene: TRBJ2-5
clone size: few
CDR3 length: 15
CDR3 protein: CVRSLGASGPGTQYF
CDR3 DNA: TGTGTCAGAAGCTTAGGGGCTAGCGGACCGGGGACCCAGTACTTC

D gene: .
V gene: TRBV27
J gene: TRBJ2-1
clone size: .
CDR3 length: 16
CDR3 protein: CASSLFGGLRDNEQFF
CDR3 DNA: TGTGCCAGCAGTTTATTCGGGGGCCTCAGGGACAATGAGCAGTTCTTC

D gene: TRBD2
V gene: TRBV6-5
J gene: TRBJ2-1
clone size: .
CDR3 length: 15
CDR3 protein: CASSYGTSGDNEQFF
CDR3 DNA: TGTGCCAGCAGTTACGGGACTAGCGGCGACAATGAGCAGTTCTTC

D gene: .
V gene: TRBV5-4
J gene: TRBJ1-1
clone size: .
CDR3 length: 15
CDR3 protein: CATHRIGDMNTEAFF
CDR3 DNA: TGTGCCACCCACAGGATTGGGGACATGAACACTGAAGCTTTCTTT

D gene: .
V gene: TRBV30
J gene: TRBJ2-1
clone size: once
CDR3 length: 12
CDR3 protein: CAWSMARGWEFF
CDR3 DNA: TGTGCCTGGAGTATGGCCCGAGGATGGGAGTTCTTC

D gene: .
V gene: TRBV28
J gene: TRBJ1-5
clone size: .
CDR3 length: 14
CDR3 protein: CASSPTVGGQPQHF
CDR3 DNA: TGTGCCAGCAGTCCCACTGTGGGTGGTCAGCCCCAGCATTTT

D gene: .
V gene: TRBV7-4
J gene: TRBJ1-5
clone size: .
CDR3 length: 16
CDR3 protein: CASSLRAFRASQPQHF
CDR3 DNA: TGTGCCAGCAGCTTAAGGGCCTTTAGGGCTTCTCAGCCCCAGCATTTT

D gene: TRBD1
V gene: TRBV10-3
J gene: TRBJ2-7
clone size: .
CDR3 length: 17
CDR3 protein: CAISDPGGQAYSYEQYF
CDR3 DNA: TGTGCCATCAGTGACCCCGGAGGACAGGCCTACTCCTACGAGCAGTACTTC

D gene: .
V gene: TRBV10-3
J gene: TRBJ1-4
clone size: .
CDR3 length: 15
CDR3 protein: CAISESDRVDEKLFF
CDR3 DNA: TGTGCCATCAGTGAGTCCGACAGAGTTGATGAAAAACTGTTTTTT

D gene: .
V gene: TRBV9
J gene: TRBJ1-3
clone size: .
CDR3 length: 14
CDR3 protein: CASSVGQSGNTIYF
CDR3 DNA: TGTGCCAGCAGCGTAGGACAATCGGGAAACACCATATATTTT

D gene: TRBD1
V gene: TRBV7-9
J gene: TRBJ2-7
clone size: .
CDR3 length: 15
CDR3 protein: CASSLELGQGHEQYF
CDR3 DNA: TGTGCCAGCAGCTTAGAGTTGGGACAGGGCCACGAGCAGTACTTC

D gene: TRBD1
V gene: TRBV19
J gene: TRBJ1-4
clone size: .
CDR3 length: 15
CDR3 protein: CASSKQGVPNEKLFF
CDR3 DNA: TGTGCCAGTAGTAAACAGGGGGTACCTAATGAAAAACTGTTTTTT

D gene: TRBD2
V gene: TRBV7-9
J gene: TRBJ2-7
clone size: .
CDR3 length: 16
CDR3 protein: CASTRGTSGGSYEQYF
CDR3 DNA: TGTGCCAGCACCCGGGGGACTAGCGGGGGCTCCTACGAGCAGTACTTC

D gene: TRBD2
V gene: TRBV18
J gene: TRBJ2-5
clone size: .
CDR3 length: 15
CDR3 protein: CASSPAASGSREQYF
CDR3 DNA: TGTGCCAGCTCACCAGCGGCTAGCGGGAGTAGGGAGCAGTACTTC

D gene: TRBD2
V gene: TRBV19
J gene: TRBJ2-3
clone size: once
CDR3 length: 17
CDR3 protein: CASSEHLTSSSTDTQYF
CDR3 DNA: TGTGCCAGTAGTGAACATTTGACTAGCTCTAGCACAGATACGCAGTATTTT

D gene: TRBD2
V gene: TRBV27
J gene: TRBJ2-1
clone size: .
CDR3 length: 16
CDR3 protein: CASSLYTSGINNEQFF
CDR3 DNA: TGTGCCAGCAGTTTATATACTAGCGGGATAAACAATGAGCAGTTCTTC

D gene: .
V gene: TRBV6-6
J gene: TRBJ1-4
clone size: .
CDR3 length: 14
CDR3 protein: CASSYGRDFEKLFF
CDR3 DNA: TGTGCCAGCAGTTACGGGCGGGACTTTGAAAAACTGTTTTTT

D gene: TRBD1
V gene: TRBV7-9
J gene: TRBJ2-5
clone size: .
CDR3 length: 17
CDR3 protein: CASSPQPGQGLGETQYF
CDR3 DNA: TGTGCCAGCAGCCCGCAGCCGGGACAGGGCCTGGGAGAGACCCAGTACTTC

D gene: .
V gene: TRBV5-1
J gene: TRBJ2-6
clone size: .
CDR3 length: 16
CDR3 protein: CASSVGILSGANVLTF
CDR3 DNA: TGCGCCAGCAGCGTAGGGATACTCTCTGGGGCCAACGTCCTGACTTTC

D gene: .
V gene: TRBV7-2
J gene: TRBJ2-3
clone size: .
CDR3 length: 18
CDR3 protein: CASSLAPTGVLSTDTQYF
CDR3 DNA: TGTGCCAGCAGCTTAGCGCCGACGGGCGTTCTTAGCACAGATACGCAGTATTTT

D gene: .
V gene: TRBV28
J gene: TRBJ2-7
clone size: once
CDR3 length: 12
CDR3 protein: CASSPGGHEQYF
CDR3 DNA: TGTGCCAGCAGTCCGGGGGGCCACGAGCAGTACTTC

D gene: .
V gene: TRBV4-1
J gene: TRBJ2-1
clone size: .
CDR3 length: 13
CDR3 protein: CASNQSSYNEQFF
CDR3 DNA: TGCGCCAGCAATCAGAGCTCCTACAATGAGCAGTTCTTC

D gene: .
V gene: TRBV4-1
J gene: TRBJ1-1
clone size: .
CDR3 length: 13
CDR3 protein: CASSPRPNTEAFF
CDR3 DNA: TGCGCCAGCAGCCCTAGACCGAACACTGAAGCTTTCTTT

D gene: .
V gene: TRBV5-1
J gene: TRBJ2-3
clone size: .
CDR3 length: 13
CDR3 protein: CASSRQATDTQYF
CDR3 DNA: TGCGCCAGCAGCAGACAGGCCACAGATACGCAGTATTTT

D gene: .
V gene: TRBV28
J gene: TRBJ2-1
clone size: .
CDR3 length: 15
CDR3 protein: CASSLPGSGGNEQFF
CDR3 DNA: TGTGCCAGCAGTTTACCAGGGTCTGGGGGGAATGAGCAGTTCTTC

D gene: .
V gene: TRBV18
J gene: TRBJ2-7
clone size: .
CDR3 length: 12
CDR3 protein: CASSPGTYEQYF
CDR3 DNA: TGTGCCAGCTCACCCGGGACCTACGAGCAGTACTTC

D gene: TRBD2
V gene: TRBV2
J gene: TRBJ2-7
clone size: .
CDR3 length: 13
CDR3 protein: CASRGLGTYEQYF
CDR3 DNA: TGTGCCAGCAGGGGACTAGGAACCTACGAGCAGTACTTC

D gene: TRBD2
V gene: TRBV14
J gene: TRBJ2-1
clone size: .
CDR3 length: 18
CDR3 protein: CASSQARGAGGPHNEQFF
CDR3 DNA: TGTGCCAGCAGCCAAGCAAGGGGGGCGGGAGGGCCGCACAATGAGCAGTTCTTC

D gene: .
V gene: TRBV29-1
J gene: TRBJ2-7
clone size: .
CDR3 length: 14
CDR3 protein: CSVETQDDSYEQYF
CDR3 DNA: TGCAGCGTTGAAACCCAGGACGATTCCTACGAGCAGTACTTC

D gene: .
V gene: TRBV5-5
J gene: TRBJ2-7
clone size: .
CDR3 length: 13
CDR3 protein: CASSWTSSYEQYF
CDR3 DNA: TGTGCCAGCAGCTGGACGTCGTCCTACGAGCAGTACTTC

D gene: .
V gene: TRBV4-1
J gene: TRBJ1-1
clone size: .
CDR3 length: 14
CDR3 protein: CASSQKQGYTEAFF
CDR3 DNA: TGCGCCAGCAGCCAAAAACAGGGATATACTGAAGCTTTCTTT